This T cell receptor beta chain was identified in a study of yellow fever vaccine responses in identical twins. General study findings and limits: A vaccine T cell response that seemed partly convergent and partly personalized was reported in twins.

J gave up 1 base and V 5 bases, and 5 bases lay outside the gene matches. Germline V lookup: CDR1 SNHLY, CDR2 FYNNEI. The CDR3 covers 16 residues. TCRdb independently ran MiXCR on the RT-PCR reads; one entry per CDR3 protein. The data hold over a thousand distinct CDR3 sequences, with roughly four fifths observed a single time. This clonotype has a single count. The antigen is undetermined. This chain connects TRBV2 to TRBJ2-7, with 13 bases fitting TRBD2. Sequencing was performed on T cells from blood (PBMCs), unsorted or a sorted subset (not recorded which), taken before or after yellow fever vaccination (not recorded which). This receptor was identified in a female donor who received the yellow fever vaccine. CDR3: CASSSGTSGKSYEQYF. The CDR3 DNA sequence: TGTGCCAGCAGTTCCGGGACTAGCGGGAAATCCTACGAGCAGTACTTC.